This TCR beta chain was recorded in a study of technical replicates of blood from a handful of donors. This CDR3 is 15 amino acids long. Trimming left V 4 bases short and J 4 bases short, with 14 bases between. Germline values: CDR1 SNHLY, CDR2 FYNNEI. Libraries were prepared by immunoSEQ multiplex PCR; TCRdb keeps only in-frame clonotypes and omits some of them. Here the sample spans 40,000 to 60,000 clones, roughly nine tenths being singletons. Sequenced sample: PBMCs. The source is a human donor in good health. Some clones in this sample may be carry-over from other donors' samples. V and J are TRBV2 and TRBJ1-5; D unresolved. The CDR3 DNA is TGTGCCAGCAGTGTGGCGGGGATGGGGAATCAGCCCCAGCATTTT. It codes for CASSVAGMGNQPQHF.